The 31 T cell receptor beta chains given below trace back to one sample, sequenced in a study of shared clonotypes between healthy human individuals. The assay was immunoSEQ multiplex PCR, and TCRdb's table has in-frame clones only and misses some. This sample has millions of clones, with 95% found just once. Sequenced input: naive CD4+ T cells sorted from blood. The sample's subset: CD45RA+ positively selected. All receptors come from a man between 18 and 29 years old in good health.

CDR3 sequence (DNA): TGCGCCAGCAGTGCGGGAGCTGCGAACACCGGGGAGCTGTTTTTT. Its protein is CASSAGAANTGELFF. The chain is built from TRBV10-1 and TRBJ2-2; possibly TRBD2 for D (6 bases). V lost 4 bases and J 0 bases, leaving 9 bases between the germline ends. The CDR3 totals 15 residues. CDR1 is WNHNN, CDR2 SYGVQD, per germline (reference sequence).

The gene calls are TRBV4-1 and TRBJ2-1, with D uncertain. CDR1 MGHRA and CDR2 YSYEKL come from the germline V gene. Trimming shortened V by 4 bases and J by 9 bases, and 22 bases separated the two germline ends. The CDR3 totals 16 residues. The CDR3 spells CASSRLQIGPAGEQFF. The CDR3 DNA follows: TGCGCCAGCAGCCGCCTCCAAATCGGACCCGCCGGTGAGCAGTTCTTC.

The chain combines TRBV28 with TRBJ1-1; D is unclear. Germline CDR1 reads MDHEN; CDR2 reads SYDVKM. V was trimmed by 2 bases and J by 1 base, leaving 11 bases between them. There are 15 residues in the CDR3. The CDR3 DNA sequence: TGTGCCAGCAGTTTAATCCCTCCTCAGAACACTGAAGCTTTCTTT. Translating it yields CASSLIPPQNTEAFF.

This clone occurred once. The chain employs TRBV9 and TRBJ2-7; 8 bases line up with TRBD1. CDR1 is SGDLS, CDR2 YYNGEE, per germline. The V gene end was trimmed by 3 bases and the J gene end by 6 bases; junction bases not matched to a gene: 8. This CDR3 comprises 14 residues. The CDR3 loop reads CASSDSWTGPEQYF. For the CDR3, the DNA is TGTGCCAGCAGCGACTCCTGGACAGGGCCCGAGCAGTACTTC.

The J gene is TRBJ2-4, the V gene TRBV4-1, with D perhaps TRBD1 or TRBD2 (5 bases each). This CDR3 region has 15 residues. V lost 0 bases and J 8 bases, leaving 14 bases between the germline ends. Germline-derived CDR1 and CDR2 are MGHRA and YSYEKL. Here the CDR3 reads CASSQDRGTRDIQYF. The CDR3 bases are TGCGCCAGCAGCCAAGATCGAGGGACCCGAGACATTCAGTACTTC.

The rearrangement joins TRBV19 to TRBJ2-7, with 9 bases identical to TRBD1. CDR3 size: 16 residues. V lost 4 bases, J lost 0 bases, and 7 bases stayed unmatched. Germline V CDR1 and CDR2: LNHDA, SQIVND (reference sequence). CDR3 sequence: CASSTYLQGASYEQYF. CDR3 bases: TGTGCCAGTAGTACATACCTACAGGGGGCCTCCTACGAGCAGTACTTC.

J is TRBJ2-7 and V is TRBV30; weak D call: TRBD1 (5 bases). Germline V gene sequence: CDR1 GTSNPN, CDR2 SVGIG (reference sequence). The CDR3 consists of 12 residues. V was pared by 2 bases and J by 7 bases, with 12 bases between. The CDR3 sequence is CAWSSGLGEQYF. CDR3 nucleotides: TGTGCCTGGAGTTCAGGGTTGGGGGAGCAGTACTTC.

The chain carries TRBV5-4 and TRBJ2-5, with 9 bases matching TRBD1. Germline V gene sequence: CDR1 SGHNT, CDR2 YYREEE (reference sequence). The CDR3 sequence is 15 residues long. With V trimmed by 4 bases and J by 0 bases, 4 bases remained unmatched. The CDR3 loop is CASSGGTGNQETQYF. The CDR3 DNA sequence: TGTGCCAGCAGCGGAGGGACAGGGAACCAAGAGACCCAGTACTTC.

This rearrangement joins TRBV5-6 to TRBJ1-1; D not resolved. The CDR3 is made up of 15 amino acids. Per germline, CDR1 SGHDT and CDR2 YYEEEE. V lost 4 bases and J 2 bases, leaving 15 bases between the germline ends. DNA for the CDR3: TGTGCCAGCAGCCCCGGGCTACAGCGAAACACTGAAGCTTTCTTT. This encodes CASSPGLQRNTEAFF.

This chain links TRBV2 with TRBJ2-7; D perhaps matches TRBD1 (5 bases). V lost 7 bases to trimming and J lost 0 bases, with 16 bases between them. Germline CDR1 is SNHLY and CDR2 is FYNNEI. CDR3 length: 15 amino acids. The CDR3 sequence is CASKKGREASYEQYF. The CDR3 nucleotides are TGTGCCAGCAAGAAGGGCAGGGAAGCCTCCTACGAGCAGTACTTC.

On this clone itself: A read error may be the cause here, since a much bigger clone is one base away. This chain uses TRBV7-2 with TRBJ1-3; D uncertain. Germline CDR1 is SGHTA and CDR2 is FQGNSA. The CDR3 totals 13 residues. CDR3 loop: CASSLDRGNAIYF. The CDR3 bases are TGTGCCAGCAGCTTAGACCGGGGAAACGCCATATATTTT.

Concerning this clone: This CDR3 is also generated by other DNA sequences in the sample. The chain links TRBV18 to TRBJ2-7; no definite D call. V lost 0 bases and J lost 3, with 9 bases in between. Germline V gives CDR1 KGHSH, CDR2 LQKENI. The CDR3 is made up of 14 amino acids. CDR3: CASSPPARSYEQYF. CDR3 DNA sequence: TGTGCCAGCTCACCACCGGCTCGGAGCTACGAGCAGTACTTC.

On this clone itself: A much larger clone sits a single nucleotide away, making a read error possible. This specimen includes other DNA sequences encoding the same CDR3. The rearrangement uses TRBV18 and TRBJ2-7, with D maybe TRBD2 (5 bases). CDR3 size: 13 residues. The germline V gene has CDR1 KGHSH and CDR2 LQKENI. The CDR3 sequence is CASSSGTSYEQYF. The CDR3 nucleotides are TGCGCCAGCTCGTCGGGAACTTCCTACGAGCAGTACTTC.

DNA of the CDR3: TGTGCCAGCAGCCCCCTTTTCTTGTTCGGCTACACCTTC. Protein product: CASSPLFLFGYTF. The rearrangement uses TRBV7-8 and TRBJ1-2; D gene uncertain. This CDR3 is built from 13 residues. Germline V gene data show CDR1 as SGHVS and CDR2 as FQNEAQ. The germline V and J ends were trimmed by 5 bases and 8 bases, with 15 bases remaining between them.

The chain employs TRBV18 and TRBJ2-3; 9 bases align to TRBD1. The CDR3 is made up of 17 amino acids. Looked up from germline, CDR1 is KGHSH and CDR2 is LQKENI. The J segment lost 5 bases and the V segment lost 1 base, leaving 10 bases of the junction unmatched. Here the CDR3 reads CASSPLRDRDEKDTQYF. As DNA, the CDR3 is TGTGCCAGCTCACCACTGAGGGACAGGGACGAAAAAGATACGCAGTATTTT. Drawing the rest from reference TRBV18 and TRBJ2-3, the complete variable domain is NAGVMQNPRHLVRRRGQEARLRCSPMKGHSHVYWYRQLPEEGLKFMVYLQKENIIDESGMPKERFSAEFPKEGPSILRIQQVVRGDSAAYFCASSPLRDRDEKDTQYFGPGTRLTVL.

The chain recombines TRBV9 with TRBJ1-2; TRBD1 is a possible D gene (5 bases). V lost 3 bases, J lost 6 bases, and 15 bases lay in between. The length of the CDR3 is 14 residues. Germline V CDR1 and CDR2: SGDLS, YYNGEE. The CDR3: CASSAATVGHGYTF. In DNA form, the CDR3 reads TGTGCCAGCAGCGCAGCTACGGTGGGGCATGGCTACACCTTC.

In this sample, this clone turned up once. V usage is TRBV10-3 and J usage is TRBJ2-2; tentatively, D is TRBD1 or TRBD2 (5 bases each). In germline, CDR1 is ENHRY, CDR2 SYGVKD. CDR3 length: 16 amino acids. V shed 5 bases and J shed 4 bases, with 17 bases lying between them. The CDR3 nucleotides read TGTGCCATCAGTCCTACCCAGGGACGTGGCACCGGGGAGCTGTTTTTT. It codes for CAISPTQGRGTGELFF.

For the CDR3, the DNA is TGTGCCAGCAGTGAGGACCTTAATAACGGCTACACCTTC. This sequence encodes CASSEDLNNGYTF. This chain joins TRBV6-5 and TRBJ1-2; D uncertain. CDR3 size: 13 residues. Germline V lookup: CDR1 MNHEY, CDR2 SVGAGI. V was cut by 5 bases and J by 8 bases, with 15 bases left in between.

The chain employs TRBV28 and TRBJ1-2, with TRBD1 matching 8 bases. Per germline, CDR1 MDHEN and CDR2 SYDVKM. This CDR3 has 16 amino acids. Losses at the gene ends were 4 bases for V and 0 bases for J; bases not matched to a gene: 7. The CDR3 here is CASSSNDRGANYGYTF. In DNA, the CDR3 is TGTGCCAGCAGTTCCAACGACAGGGGTGCTAACTATGGCTACACCTTC.

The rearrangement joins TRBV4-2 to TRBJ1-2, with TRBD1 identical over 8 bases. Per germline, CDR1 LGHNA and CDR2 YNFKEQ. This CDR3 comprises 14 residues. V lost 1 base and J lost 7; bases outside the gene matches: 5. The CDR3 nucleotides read TGTGCCAGCAGCCAAGGACAGGGGTCGGGTGGCTACACCTTC. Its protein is CASSQGQGSGGYTF.

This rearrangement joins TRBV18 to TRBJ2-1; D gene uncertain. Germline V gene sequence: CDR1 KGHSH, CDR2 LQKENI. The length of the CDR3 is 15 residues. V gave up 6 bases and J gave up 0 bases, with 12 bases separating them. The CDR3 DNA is TGTGCCAGCTCCCTCGACGGAAGCTCCTACAATGAGCAGTTCTTC. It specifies CASSLDGSSYNEQFF.

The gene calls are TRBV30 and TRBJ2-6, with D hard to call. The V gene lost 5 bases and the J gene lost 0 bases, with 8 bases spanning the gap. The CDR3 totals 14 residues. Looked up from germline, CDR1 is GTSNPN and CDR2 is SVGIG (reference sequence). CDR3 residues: CAWGRLSGANVLTF. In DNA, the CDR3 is TGTGCCTGGGGTCGTCTCTCTGGGGCCAACGTCCTGACTTTC.

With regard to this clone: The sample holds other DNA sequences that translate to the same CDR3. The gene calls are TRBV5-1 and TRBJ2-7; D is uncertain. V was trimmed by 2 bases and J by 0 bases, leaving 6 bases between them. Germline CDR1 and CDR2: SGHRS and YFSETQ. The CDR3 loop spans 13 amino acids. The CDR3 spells CASSFRSSYEQYF. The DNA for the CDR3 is TGCGCCAGCAGCTTTAGGAGCTCCTACGAGCAGTACTTC.

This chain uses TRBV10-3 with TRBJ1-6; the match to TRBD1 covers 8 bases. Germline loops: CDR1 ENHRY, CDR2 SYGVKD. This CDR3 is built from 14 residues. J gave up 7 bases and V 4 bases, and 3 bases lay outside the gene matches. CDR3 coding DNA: TGTGCCATCAGTGCCGGACAGGGAAATTCACCCCTCCACTTT. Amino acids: CAISAGQGNSPLHF.

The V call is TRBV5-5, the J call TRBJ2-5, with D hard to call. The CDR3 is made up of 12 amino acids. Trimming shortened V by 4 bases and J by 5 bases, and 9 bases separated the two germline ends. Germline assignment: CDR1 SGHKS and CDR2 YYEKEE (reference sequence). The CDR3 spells CASSRLGETQYF. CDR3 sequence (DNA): TGTGCCAGCAGCCGGCTGGGGGAGACCCAGTACTTC.

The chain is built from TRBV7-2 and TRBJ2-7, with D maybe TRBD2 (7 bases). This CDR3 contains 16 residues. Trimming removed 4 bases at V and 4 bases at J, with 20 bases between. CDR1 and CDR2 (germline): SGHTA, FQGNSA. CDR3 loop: CASSSASGGGLYEQYF. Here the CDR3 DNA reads TGTGCCAGCAGCTCCGCCTCTGGCGGGGGCTTGTACGAGCAGTACTTC.

This chain's CDR3 is CSVAKILNTEAFF. The DNA of the CDR3 is TGCAGCGTTGCGAAGATCCTTAACACTGAAGCTTTCTTT. This sequence joins TRBV29-1 and TRBJ1-1; D unresolved. The germline CDR1 and CDR2 sequences are SQVTM and ANQGSEA. Trimming stripped 4 bases from V and 2 bases from J, with 11 bases between. The CDR3 has 13 amino acids. The whole variable domain, remainder taken from reference TRBV29-1 and TRBJ1-1, is SAVISQKPSRDICQRGTSLTIQCQVDSQVTMMFWYRQQPGQSLTLIATANQGSEATYESGFVIDKFPISRPNLTFSTLTVSNMSPEDSSIYLCSVAKILNTEAFFGQGTRLTVV.

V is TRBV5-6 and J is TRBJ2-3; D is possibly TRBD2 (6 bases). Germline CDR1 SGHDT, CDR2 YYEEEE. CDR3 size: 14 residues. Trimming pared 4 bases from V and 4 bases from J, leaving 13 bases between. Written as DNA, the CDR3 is TGTGCCAGCAGCCCTGGGTGGGGGGCAGATACGCAGTATTTT. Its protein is CASSPGWGADTQYF. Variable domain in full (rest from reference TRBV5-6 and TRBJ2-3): DAGVTQSPTHLIKTRGQQVTLRCSPKSGHDTVSWYQQALGQGPQFIFQYYEEEERQRGNFPDRFSGHQFPNYSSELNVNALLLGDSALYLCASSPGWGADTQYFGPGTRLTVL.

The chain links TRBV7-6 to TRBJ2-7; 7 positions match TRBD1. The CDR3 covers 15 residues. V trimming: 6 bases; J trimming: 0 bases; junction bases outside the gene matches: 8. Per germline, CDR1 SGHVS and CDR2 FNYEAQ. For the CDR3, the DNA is TGTGCCAGCAGACGAAGGGGGCGGACCTCCTACGAGCAGTACTTC. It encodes CASRRRGRTSYEQYF.

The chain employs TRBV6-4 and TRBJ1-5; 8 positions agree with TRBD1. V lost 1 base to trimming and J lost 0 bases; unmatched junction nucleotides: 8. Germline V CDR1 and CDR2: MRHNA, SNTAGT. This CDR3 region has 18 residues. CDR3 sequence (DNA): TGTGCCAGCAGTGACTGGGCAGGGGGCGTAGGTAGCAATCAGCCCCAGCATTTT. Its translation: CASSDWAGGVGSNQPQHF.

CDR3 protein: CASTYGLAGGEDEQFF. DNA of the CDR3: TGTGCCAGCACCTACGGACTAGCGGGAGGAGAGGATGAGCAGTTCTTC. This chain connects TRBV2 to TRBJ2-1; 14 bases map to TRBD2. This CDR3 spans 16 amino acids. The ends lost 7 bases at V and 8 bases at J; junction bases unmatched: 10. Germline lookup yields CDR1 SNHLY and CDR2 FYNNEI.